The 2 T cell receptor beta chains listed next were all sequenced from one sample in a study of OX40 agonist ivuxolimab in advanced cancers. Assay: immunoSEQ multiplex PCR; the TCRdb copy retains only in-frame clones and omits some. The repertoire holds some 75,000 clones, with around 84% as singletons. This specimen was CD4+ or CD8+ T cells sorted from blood, taken in a trial of the OX40 agonist ivuxolimab. The source of these receptors is an adult with an advanced solid tumor such as melanoma, head and neck, liver or kidney cancer.

The rearrangement links TRBV6-6 to TRBJ1-2, with TRBD1 matching 9 bases. Germline V gene data show CDR1 as MNHNY and CDR2 as SVGAGI (reference sequence). V trimming: 5 bases; J trimming: 7 bases; junction bases outside the gene matches: 5. The CDR3 is 13 residues long. CDR3 in DNA: TGTGCCAGCAGTCCATGGACAGGGGTTGGCTACACCTTC. It yields the protein CASSPWTGVGYTF.

The chain uses TRBV2 and TRBJ2-3; 8 bases agree with TRBD1. Germline V lookup: CDR1 SNHLY, CDR2 FYNNEI. CDR3 size: 17 residues. J gave up 5 bases and V 1 base, and 11 bases lay outside the gene matches. The CDR3 DNA reads as TGTGCCAGCAGTGAAGAGGTGGGGGCAGGGGGCGTAGATACGCAGTATTTT. Protein sequence: CASSEEVGAGGVDTQYF.